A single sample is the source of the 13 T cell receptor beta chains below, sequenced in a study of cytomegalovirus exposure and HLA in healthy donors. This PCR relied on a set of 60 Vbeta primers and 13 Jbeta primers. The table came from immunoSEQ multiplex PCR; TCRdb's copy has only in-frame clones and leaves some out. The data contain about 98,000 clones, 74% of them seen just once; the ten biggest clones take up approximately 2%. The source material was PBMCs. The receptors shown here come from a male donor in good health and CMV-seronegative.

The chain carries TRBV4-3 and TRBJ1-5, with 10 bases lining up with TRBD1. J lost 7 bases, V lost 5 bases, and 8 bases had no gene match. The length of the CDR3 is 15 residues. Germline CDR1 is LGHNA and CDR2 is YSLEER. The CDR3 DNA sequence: TGCGCCAGCAGCGAAGGGACAGGGGTTGCGCAGCCCCAGCATTTT. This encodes CASSEGTGVAQPQHF.

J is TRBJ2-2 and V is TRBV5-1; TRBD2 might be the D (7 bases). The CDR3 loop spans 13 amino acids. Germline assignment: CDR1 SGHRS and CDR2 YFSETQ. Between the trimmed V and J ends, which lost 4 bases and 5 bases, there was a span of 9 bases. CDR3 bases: TGCGCCAGCAGCAGGGGGGGGACCGGGGAGCTGTTTTTT. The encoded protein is CASSRGGTGELFF.

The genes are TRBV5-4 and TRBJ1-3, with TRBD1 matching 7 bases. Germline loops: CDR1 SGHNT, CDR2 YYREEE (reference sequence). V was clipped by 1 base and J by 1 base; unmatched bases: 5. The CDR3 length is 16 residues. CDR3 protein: CASSLYQGDSGNTIYF. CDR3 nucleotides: TGTGCCAGCAGCTTGTACCAGGGGGATTCTGGAAACACCATATATTTT. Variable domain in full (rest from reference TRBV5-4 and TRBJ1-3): ETGVTQSPTHLIKTRGQQVTLRCSSQSGHNTVSWYQQALGQGPQFIFQYYREEENGRGNFPPRFSGLQFPNYSSELNVNALELDDSALYLCASSLYQGDSGNTIYFGEGSWLTVV.

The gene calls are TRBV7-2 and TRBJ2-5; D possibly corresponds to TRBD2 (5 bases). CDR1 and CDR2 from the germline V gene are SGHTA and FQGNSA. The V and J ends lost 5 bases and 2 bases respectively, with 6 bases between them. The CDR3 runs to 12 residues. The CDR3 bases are TGTGCCAGCAGCCGGACTCAAGAGACCCAGTACTTC. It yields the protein CASSRTQETQYF.

The CDR3 DNA is TGTGCCAGCAGCGGACCACAGGGAGGGTGGGACACTGAAGCTTTCTTT. Its translation is CASSGPQGGWDTEAFF. V gene TRBV9 combines with J gene TRBJ1-1, with D possibly matching TRBD1 (6 bases). Germline V gives CDR1 SGDLS, CDR2 YYNGEE. The V and J ends lost 3 bases and 3 bases respectively, with 18 bases between them. The CDR3 covers 16 residues.

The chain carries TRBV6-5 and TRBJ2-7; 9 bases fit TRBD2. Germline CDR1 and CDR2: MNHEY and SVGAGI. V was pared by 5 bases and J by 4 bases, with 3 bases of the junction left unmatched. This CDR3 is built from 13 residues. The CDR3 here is CASSVAGEYEQYF. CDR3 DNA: TGTGCCAGCAGTGTAGCGGGAGAGTACGAGCAGTACTTC.

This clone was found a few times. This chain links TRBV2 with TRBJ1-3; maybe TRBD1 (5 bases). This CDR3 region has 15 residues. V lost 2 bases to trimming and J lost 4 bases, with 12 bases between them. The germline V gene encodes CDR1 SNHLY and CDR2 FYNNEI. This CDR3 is CASSERTRAGNTIYF. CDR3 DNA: TGTGCCAGCAGTGAAAGGACACGAGCGGGAAACACCATATATTTT. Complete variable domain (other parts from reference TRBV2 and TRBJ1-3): EPEVTQTPSHQVTQMGQEVILRCVPISNHLYFYWYRQILGQKVEFLVSFYNNEISEKSEIFDDQFSVERPDGSNFTLKIRSTKLEDSAMYFCASSERTRAGNTIYFGEGSWLTVV.

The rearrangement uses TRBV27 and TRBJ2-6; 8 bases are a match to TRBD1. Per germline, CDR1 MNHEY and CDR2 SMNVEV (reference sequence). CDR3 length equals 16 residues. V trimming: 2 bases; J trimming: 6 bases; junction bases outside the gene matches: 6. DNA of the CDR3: TGTGCCAGCAGTTTAACCAGGGGGCTTGTGGCCAACGTCCTGACTTTC. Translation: CASSLTRGLVANVLTF. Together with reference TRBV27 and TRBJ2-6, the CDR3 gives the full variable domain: EAQVTQNPRYLITVTGKKLTVTCSQNMNHEYMSWYRQDPGLGLRQIYYSMNVEVTDKGDVPEGYKVSRKEKRNFPLILESPSPNQTSLYFCASSLTRGLVANVLTFGAGSRLTVL.

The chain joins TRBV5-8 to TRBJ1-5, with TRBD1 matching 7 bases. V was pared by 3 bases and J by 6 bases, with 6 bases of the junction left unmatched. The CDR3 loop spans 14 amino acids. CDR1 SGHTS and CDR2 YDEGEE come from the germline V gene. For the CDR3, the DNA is TGTGCCAGCAGCTCACAGGGGAGCTTTCAGCCCCAGCATTTT. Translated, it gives CASSSQGSFQPQHF.

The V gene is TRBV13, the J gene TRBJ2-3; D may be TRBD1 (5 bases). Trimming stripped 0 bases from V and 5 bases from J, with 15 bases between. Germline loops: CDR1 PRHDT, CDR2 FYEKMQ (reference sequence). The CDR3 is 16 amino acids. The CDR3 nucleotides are TGTGCCAGCAGCTTAGGAGGGGCTCGGTGGGGAGATACGCAGTATTTT. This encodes CASSLGGARWGDTQYF.

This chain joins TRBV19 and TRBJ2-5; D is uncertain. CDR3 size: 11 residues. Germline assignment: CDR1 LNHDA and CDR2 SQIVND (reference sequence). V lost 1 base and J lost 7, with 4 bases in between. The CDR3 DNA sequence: TGTGCCAGTAGTATAGGGAGGACCCAGTACTTC. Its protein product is CASSIGRTQYF.

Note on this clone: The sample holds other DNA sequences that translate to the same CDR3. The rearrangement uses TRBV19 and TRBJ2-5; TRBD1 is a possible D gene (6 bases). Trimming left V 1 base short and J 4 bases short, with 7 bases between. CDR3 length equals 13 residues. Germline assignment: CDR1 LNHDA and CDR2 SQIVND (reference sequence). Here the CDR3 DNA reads TGTGCCAGTAGTATAGGGGGGCGAGAGACCCAGTACTTC. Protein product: CASSIGGRETQYF.

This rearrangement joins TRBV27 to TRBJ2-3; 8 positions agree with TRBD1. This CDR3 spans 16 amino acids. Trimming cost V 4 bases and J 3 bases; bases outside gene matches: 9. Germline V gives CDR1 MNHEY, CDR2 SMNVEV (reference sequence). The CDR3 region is CASSSTDRGRTDTQYF. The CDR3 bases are TGTGCCAGCAGTTCTACCGACAGGGGTCGAACAGATACGCAGTATTTT.